This TCR beta chain was observed in a study of T cell repertoires in cytomegalovirus infection. About the research overall: Through public TCR beta signatures, both CMV infection and matching HLA type were indicated.

Ten or more counts support this clonotype. This CDR3 has 15 amino acids. Per the germline V gene, CDR1 is SGHAT and CDR2 is FQNNGV. J was trimmed by 2 bases and V by 5 bases; bases with no gene match: 4. TCRdb reanalysed the reads using MiXCR and keeps one entry per CDR3 protein. The sample lists around 440,000 distinct CDR3 sequences, about 10% occurring once. The chain uses TRBV11-2 and TRBJ2-3; 10 nucleotides match TRBD1. The origin of this receptor is a human donor in good health (CMV status not recorded). Some clones in this sample may be carry-over from other donors' samples. What was sequenced was PBMCs. For the CDR3, the DNA is TGTGCCAGCAGCGGGACAGGGGTGGTCACAGATACGCAGTATTTT. Protein sequence: CASSGTGVVTDTQYF.